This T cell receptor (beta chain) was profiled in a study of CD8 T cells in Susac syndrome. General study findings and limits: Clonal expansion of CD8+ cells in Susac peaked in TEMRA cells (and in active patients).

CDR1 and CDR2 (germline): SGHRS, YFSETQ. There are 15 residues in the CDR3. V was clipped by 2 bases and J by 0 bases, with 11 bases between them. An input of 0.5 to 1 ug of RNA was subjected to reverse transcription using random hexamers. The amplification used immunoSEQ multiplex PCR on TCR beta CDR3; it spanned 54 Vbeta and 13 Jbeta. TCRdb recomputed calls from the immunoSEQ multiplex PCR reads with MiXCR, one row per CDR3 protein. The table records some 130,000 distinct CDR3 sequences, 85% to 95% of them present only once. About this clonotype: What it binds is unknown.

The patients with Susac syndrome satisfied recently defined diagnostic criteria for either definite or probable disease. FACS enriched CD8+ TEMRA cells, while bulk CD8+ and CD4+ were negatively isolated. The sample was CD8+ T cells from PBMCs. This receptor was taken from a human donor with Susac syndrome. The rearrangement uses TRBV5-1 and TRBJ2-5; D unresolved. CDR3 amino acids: CASSFEASYQETQYF. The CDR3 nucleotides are TGCGCCAGCAGCTTTGAGGCGTCGTACCAAGAGACCCAGTACTTC.